Below, 15 T cell receptor beta chains from the same sample are listed, as sequenced in a study of T cell responses to AZD1222 COVID-19 vaccine. Some clones are missing from TCRdb's copy, which holds only in-frame ones; the method was immunoSEQ multiplex PCR. This table has about 93,000 clones, around 89% appearing once. The starting material was peripheral blood, obtained 28 days after the second AZD1222 dose. The receptors originated from an adult who received the AZD1222 COVID-19 vaccine.

This clone was seen at least ten times. V is TRBV6-4 and J is TRBJ2-3, with TRBD2 matching over 9 bases. V lost 0 bases, J lost 5 bases, and 3 bases stayed unmatched. The CDR3 length is 15 residues. Germline V gene data show CDR1 as MRHNA and CDR2 as SNTAGT. The CDR3 reads CASSDSAGGQDTQYF. The CDR3 nucleotides are TGTGCCAGCAGTGACTCGGCGGGGGGGCAAGATACGCAGTATTTT.

The chain is built from TRBV2 and TRBJ1-5; 9 nucleotides match TRBD1. The ends lost 7 bases at V and 7 bases at J; junction bases unmatched: 8. The V gene's germline CDR1 is SNHLY and CDR2 FYNNEI. The CDR3 has 14 amino acids. The chain's CDR3 is CASTKQGAGQPQHF. DNA of the CDR3: TGTGCCAGCACCAAACAGGGGGCTGGGCAGCCCCAGCATTTT.

The CDR3, as DNA: TGTGCCTGGAGTGTACGTCTATCGCCCCAGCATTTT. Protein sequence: CAWSVRLSPQHF. The chain combines TRBV30 with TRBJ1-5; no firm D call. CDR3 length: 12 amino acids. The germline gives CDR1 GTSNPN, CDR2 SVGIG (reference sequence). V was trimmed by 0 bases and J by 9 bases, leaving 9 bases between them.

The chain recombines TRBV12-5 with TRBJ2-5; 7 bases match TRBD1. This CDR3 region has 15 residues. Germline V gene data show CDR1 as LGHNT and CDR2 as FRNRAP. The junction had 7 bases not matched to a gene; V was cut back by 6 bases and J by 0 bases. The CDR3 DNA sequence: TGTGCTAGTGGCTCCGGGACAGCATACCAAGAGACCCAGTACTTC. Translated: CASGSGTAYQETQYF.

This chain links TRBV4-2 with TRBJ2-5; 10 bases align to TRBD1. The CDR3 runs 15 residues. V lost 0 bases, J lost 2 bases, and 0 bases stayed unmatched. From germline, CDR1 is LGHNA and CDR2 YNFKEQ. CDR3 region: CASSQEDRGQETQYF. CDR3 DNA sequence: TGTGCCAGCAGCCAAGAGGACAGGGGGCAAGAGACCCAGTACTTC.

The rearrangement uses TRBV5-1 and TRBJ1-2; TRBD1 aligns across 9 bases. This CDR3 is built from 16 residues. The J segment lost 7 bases and the V segment lost 2 bases, leaving 12 bases of the junction unmatched. From germline, CDR1 is SGHRS and CDR2 YFSETQ. For the CDR3, the DNA is TGCGCCAGCAGCTTACCCGACAGGGGGGCGAATAGTGGCTACACCTTC. Protein: CASSLPDRGANSGYTF.

V and J are TRBV6-2 or TRBV6-3 and TRBJ1-5, with D uncertain. V shed 5 bases and J shed 1 base, with 12 bases lying between them. CDR1 and CDR2 (germline): MNHEY, SVGEGT. The CDR3 extends over 15 amino acids. In DNA form, the CDR3 reads TGTGCCAGCAGTCTCGACGGATCGAGCAATCAGCCCCAGCATTTT. Protein sequence: CASSLDGSSNQPQHF.

DNA for the CDR3: TGTGCCAGCCCGGCAAGCACCGGGGAGCTGTTTTTT. Its translation is CASPASTGELFF. The chain has TRBV28 and TRBJ2-2, with D unclear. CDR1 and CDR2 (germline): MDHEN, SYDVKM. The length of the CDR3 is 12 residues. Trimming removed 8 bases from V and 4 bases from J, with 8 bases in between. The whole variable domain, remainder taken from reference TRBV28 and TRBJ2-2, is DVKVTQSSRYLVKRTGEKVFLECVQDMDHENMFWYRQDPGLGLRLIYFSYDVKMKEKGDIPEGYSVSREKKERFSLILESASTNQTSMYLCASPASTGELFFGEGSRLTVL.

The J gene is TRBJ2-7, the V gene TRBV7-5; the table's D gene call, TRBD2, was not cross checked with the DNA. TRBV7-5 is classified as a pseudogene. CDR3 length equals 19 residues. CDR3 nucleotide sequence: TGTGCCAGAAGCTTAGCGCCGGGGACTAGCGGTCCGGACTCCTACGAGCAGTACTTC. It translates to CARSLAPGTSGPDSYEQYF.

This chain links TRBV10-3 with TRBJ1-1; D may be TRBD1 (6 bases). In germline, CDR1 is ENHRY, CDR2 SYGVKD. There are 13 residues in the CDR3. Deletions cut 0 bases from V and 10 bases from J, with 12 bases between. Here the CDR3 DNA reads TGTGCCATCAGTGAGTCGACGGGGGCAGGAGCTTTCTTT. Its translation: CAISESTGAGAFF.

The chain combines TRBV15 with TRBJ2-7; D remains unclear. The CDR3 is 15 residues long. V lost 0 bases and J 0 bases, leaving 9 bases between the germline ends. From germline, CDR1 is LNHNV and CDR2 YYDKDF (reference sequence). CDR3 protein: CATSRDPYNSYEQYF. In DNA, the CDR3 is TGTGCCACCAGCAGAGATCCCTATAACTCCTACGAGCAGTACTTC.

The chain carries TRBV6-5 and TRBJ1-1; 8 bases agree with TRBD1. The trim removed 2 bases at V and 1 base at J, leaving 0 bases unmatched. Germline V lookup: CDR1 MNHEY, CDR2 SVGAGI. This CDR3 comprises 14 residues. CDR3 in DNA: TGTGCCAGCAGTTACGGGACAGGGAACACTGAAGCTTTCTTT. Translating it yields CASSYGTGNTEAFF.

The V call is TRBV18, the J call TRBJ2-3; TRBD2 might be the D (5 bases). V was pared by 0 bases and J by 4 bases, with 17 bases between. Germline V gene lookup returns CDR1 KGHSH and CDR2 LQKENI. The CDR3 runs to 17 residues. CDR3 bases: TGTGCCAGCTCACCACCTATCCTAGCTGCGGAGGCAGATACGCAGTATTTT. It yields the protein CASSPPILAAEADTQYF.

The genes are TRBV10-1 and TRBJ2-5, with TRBD2 matching over 9 bases. CDR3 size: 18 residues. V lost 3 bases and J lost 2; bases outside the gene matches: 13. In germline, CDR1 is WNHNN, CDR2 SYGVQD (reference sequence). CDR3 loop: CASSDPSLLAGIQETQYF. CDR3 DNA sequence: TGCGCCAGCAGTGACCCTTCACTCCTAGCGGGGATACAAGAGACCCAGTACTTC.

Note on this clone: Germline is not matched at one junction end, which may reflect a read error. The chain combines TRBV7-2 with TRBJ2-7, with 15 bases identical to TRBD2. This CDR3 comprises 16 residues. Looked up from germline, CDR1 is SGHTA and CDR2 is FQGNSA. CDR3 protein: CASSSPPGLAGGPVHF. CDR3 bases: TGTGCCAGCAGCTCCCCTCCGGGACTAGCGGGGGGCCCCGTGCACTTC.